This T cell receptor beta chain was found in a study of T cell responses to AZD1222 COVID-19 vaccine. Points from the study as a whole: Sampling captured repertoires only after the peak T cell response. Donors were chiefly white British, with a greater number of females, and clonal diversity was perhaps underestimated. Just 5 or 6 AZD1222 recipients tested seropositive at baseline.

A word on this clone: The antigen is not known.

Using immunoSEQ multiplex PCR, the repertoire was profiled, and TCRdb retains in-frame clones only, with some absent. The listing contains about 140,000 clones. The ends were cut back, 4 bases at V and 0 bases at J, with 9 bases in the middle. The CDR3 is 15 residues long. CDR1 is MNHNS and CDR2 is SASEGT in the germline V gene. The genes are TRBV6-1 and TRBJ1-4; tentatively, D is TRBD1 (5 bases). The sequence derives from an adult in good health. The sequencing sample was made of peripheral blood. Here the CDR3 DNA reads TGTGCCAGCAGTGCCGCCAGGGCAACTAATGAAAAACTGTTTTTT. It translates to CASSAARATNEKLFF.